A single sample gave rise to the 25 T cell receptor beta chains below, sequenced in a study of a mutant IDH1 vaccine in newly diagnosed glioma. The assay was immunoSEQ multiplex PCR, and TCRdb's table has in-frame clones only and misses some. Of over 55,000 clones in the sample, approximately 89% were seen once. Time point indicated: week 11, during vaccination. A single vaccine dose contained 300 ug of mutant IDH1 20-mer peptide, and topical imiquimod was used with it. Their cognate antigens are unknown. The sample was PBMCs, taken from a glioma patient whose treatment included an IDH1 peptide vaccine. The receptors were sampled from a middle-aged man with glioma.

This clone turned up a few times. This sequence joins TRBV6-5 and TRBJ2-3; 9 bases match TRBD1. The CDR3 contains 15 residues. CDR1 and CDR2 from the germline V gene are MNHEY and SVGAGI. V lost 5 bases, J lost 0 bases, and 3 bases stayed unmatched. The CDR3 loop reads CASSAGTGSTDTQYF. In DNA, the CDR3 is TGTGCCAGCAGTGCCGGGACAGGGAGCACAGATACGCAGTATTTT.

Here the CDR3 reads CASSDQGTDTQYF. In DNA form, the CDR3 reads TGTGCCAGCAGTGACCAGGGTACAGATACGCAGTATTTT. The chain carries TRBV25-1 and TRBJ2-3; weak D call: TRBD1 (5 bases). V lost 3 bases and J lost 3, with 7 bases in between. The CDR3 is 13 amino acids. Germline loops: CDR1 MGHDK, CDR2 SYGVNS.

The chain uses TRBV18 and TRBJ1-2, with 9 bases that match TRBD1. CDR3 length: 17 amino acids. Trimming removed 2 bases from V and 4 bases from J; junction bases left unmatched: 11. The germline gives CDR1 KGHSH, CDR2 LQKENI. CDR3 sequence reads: CASSPSGTGPVSYGYTF. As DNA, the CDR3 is TGTGCCAGCTCACCATCAGGGACAGGGCCGGTGAGCTATGGCTACACCTTC.

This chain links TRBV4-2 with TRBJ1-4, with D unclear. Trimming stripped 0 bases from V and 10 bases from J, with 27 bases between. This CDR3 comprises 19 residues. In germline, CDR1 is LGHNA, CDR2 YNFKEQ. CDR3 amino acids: CASSQEGIPWAAPLGKLFF. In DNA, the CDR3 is TGTGCCAGCAGCCAAGAAGGGATCCCATGGGCAGCCCCCCTTGGAAAACTGTTTTTT.

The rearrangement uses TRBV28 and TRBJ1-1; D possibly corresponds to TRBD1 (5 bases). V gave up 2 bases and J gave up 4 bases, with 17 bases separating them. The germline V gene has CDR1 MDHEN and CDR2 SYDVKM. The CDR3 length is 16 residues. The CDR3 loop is CASSLILGGGGTEAFF. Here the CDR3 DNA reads TGTGCCAGCAGTTTAATCCTGGGCGGGGGAGGCACTGAAGCTTTCTTT.

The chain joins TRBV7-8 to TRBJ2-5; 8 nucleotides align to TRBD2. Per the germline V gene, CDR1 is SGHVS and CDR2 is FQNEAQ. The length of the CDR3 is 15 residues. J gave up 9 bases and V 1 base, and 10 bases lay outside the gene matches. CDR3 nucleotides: TGTGCCAGCAGCTTAGGGGGGACTAGAAGAGAATCCCAGTACTTC. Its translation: CASSLGGTRRESQYF.

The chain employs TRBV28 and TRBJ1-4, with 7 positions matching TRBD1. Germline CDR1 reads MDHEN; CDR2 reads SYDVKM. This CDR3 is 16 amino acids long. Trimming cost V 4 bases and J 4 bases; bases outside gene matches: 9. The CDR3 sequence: CASSSAGGTFNEKLFF. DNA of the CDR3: TGTGCCAGCAGTTCAGCAGGGGGGACCTTTAATGAAAAACTGTTTTTT.

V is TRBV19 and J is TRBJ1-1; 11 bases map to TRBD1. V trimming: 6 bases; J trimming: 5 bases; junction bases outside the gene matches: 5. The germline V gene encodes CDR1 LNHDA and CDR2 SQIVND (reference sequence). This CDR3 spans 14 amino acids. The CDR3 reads CASRGQGEFTEAFF. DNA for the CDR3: TGTGCCAGTAGGGGACAGGGGGAGTTTACTGAAGCTTTCTTT.

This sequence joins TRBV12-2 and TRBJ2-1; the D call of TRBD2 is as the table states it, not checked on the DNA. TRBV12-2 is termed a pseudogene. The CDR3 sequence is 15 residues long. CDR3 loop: CASRARGAPYNEQFF. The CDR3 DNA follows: TGTGCAAGTCGCGCACGGGGGGCCCCCTACAATGAGCAGTTCTTC.

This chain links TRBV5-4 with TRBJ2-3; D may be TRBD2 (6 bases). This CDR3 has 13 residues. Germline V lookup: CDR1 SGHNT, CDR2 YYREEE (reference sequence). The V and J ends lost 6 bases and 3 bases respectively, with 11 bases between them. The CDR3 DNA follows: TGTGCCAGCACCATCGGAGGGACAGATACGCAGTATTTT. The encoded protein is CASTIGGTDTQYF.

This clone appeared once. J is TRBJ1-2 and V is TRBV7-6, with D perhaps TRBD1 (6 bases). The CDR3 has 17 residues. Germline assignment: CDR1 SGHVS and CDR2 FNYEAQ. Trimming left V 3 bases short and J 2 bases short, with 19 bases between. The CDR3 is CASSFGPLTGQNYGYTF. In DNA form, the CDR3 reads TGTGCCAGCAGCTTCGGGCCCCTCACGGGACAAAACTATGGCTACACCTTC.

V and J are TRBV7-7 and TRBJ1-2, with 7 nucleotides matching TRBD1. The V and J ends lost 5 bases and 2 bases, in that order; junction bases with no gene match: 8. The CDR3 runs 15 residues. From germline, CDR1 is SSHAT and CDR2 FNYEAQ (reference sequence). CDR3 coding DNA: TGTGCCAGCAGCCGCCCGGGACAGAGAAACTATGGCTACACCTTC. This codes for CASSRPGQRNYGYTF.

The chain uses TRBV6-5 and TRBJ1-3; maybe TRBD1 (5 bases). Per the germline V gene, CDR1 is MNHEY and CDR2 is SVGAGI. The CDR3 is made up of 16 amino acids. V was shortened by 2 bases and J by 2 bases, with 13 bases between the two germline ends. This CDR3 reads CASSYGGGVAGNTIYF. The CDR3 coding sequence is TGTGCCAGCAGTTACGGGGGAGGGGTAGCTGGAAACACCATATATTTT.

The CDR3 bases are TGTGCCAGCAGCTTAGGGGTGGCCGGGAATCAGCCCCAGCATTTT. The encoded protein is CASSLGVAGNQPQHF. This chain uses TRBV5-6 with TRBJ1-5; weak D call: TRBD1 (5 bases). V was trimmed by 2 bases and J by 4 bases, leaving 13 bases between them. The germline gives CDR1 SGHDT, CDR2 YYEEEE. This CDR3 has 15 amino acids.

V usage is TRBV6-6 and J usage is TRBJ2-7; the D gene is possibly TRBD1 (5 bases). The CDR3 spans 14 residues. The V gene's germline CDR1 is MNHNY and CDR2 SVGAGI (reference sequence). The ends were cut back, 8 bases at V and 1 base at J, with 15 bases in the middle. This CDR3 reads CASRRDVGSYEQYV. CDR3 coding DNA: TGTGCCAGCCGCAGGGATGTCGGGTCCTACGAGCAGTACGTC.

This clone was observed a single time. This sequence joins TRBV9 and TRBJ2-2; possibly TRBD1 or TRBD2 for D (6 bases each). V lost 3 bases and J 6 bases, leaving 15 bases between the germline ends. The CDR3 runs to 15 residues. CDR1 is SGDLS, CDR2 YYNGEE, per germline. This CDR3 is CASSAHREAAGELFF. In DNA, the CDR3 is TGTGCCAGCAGCGCTCACAGGGAGGCGGCCGGGGAGCTGTTTTTT.

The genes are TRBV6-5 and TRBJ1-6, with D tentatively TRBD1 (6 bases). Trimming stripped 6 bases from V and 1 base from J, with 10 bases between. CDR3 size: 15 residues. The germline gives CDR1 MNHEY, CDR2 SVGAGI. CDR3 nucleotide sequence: TGTGCCAGCAGGAAAGGGGGTTCCTATAATTCACCCCTCCACTTT. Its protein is CASRKGGSYNSPLHF.

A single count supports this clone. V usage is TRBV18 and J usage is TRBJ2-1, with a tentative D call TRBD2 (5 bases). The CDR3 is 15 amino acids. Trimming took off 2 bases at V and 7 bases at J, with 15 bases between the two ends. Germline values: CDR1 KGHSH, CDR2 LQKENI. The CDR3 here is CASSPFLSSGNEQFF. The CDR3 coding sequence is TGTGCCAGCTCACCATTTTTATCATCGGGGAATGAGCAGTTCTTC.

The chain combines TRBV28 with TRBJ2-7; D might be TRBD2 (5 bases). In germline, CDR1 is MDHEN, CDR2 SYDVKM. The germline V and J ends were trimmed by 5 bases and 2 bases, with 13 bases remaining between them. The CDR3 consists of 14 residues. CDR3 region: CASSTPGVPYEQYV. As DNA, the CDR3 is TGTGCCAGCAGTACCCCCGGGGTTCCCTACGAGCAGTACGTC.

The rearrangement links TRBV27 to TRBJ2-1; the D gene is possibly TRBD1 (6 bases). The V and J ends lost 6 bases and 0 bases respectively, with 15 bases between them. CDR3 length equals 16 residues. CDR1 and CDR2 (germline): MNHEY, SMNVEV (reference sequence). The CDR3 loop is CASSFTGFSSYNEQFF. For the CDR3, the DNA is TGTGCCAGCAGCTTTACAGGGTTTAGCTCCTACAATGAGCAGTTCTTC.

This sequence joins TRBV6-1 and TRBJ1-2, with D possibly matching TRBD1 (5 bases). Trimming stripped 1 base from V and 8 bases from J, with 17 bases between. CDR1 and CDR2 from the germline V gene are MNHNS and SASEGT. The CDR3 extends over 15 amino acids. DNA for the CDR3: TGTGCCAGCAGTGAAGGGATAGCAGGGATAAGAGGCTACACCTTC. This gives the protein CASSEGIAGIRGYTF.

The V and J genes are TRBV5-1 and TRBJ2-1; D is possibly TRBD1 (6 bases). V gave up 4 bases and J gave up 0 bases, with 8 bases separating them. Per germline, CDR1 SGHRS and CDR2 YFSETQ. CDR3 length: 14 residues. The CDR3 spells CASSKDSSYNEQFF. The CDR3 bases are TGCGCCAGCAGCAAGGACAGCTCCTACAATGAGCAGTTCTTC.

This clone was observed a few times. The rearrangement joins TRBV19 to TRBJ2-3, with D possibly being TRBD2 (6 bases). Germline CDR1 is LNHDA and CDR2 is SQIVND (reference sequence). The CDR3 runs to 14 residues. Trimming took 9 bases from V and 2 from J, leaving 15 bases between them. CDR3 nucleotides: TGTGCCAGCACCCCAAGCGGGTCCACAGATACGCAGTATTTT. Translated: CASTPSGSTDTQYF.

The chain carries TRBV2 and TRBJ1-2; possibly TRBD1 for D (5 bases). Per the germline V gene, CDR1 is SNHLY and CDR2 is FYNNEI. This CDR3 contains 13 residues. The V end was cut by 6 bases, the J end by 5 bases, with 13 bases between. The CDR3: CASRDDSSYGYTF. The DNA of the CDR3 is TGTGCCAGCAGGGATGACAGCTCTTATGGCTACACCTTC.

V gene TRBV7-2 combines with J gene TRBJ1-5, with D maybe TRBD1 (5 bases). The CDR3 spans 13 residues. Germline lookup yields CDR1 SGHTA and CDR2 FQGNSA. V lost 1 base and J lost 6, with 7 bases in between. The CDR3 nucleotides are TGTGCCAGCAGCTTAGAACAGGCTCAGCCCCAGCATTTT. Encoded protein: CASSLEQAQPQHF.